The rows below give T cell receptor beta chains drawn from one sample of a study of human T cells and chemical hapten exposure. One entry per CDR3 protein, called by TCRdb with MiXCR from the RACE reads. The profile covers about 110,000 distinct CDR3 sequences, with 9% to 9.5% appearing a single time and 3% to 3.5% taken by the ten largest. The sample here was whole blood, taken in connection with sensitization to the hapten diphenylcyclopropenone (DPC). The receptor source for this set is a woman aged 40 to 49 with alopecia areata. Some clones in this sample may be carry-over from other donors' samples. The CDR3 runs from the conserved cysteine through the conserved F or W. Each record gives: V gene, clone size, J gene, D gene, CDR3 protein, CDR3 DNA. The D gene is left open where the match is weak. Clone size is shown for a subset of rows, as once, few, many or a class of expanded clone.

V: TRBV5-5; size: few; J: TRBJ2-3; D: NA; CDR3: CASSLDRQTRTDTQYF; DNA: TGTGCCAGCAGCTTGGACCGCCAGACTCGCACAGATACGCAGTATTTT
V: TRBV3-1; size: few; J: TRBJ1-5; D: NA; CDR3: CASSQDGEDQPQHF; DNA: TGTGCCAGCAGCCAAGATGGGGAGGATCAGCCCCAGCATTTT
V: TRBV24-1; size: few; J: TRBJ2-3; D: NA; CDR3: CATEGAGPTDTQYF; DNA: TGTGCCACCGAAGGGGCAGGGCCCACAGATACGCAGTATTTT
V: TRBV20-1; size: many; J: TRBJ1-5; D: NA; CDR3: CSASPGGGFGISNQPQHF; DNA: TGCAGTGCTTCGCCTGGGGGGGGATTCGGAATTAGCAATCAGCCCCAGCATTTT
V: TRBV7-9; size: many; J: TRBJ2-1; D: NA; CDR3: CASSLAGTYNEQFF; DNA: TGTGCCAGCAGCTTGGCGGGAACCTACAATGAGCAGTTCTTC
V: TRBV20-1; size: many; J: TRBJ1-1; D: NA; CDR3: CSAPPTGQTEAFF; DNA: TGCAGTGCCCCGCCCACAGGGCAGACTGAAGCTTTCTTT
V: TRBV4-1; size: NA; J: TRBJ2-2; D: NA; CDR3: CASSLRTDTNTGELFF; DNA: TGCGCCAGCAGCCTTCGGACGGATACGAACACCGGGGAGCTGTTTTTT
V: TRBV29-1; size: many; J: TRBJ1-4; D: NA; CDR3: CSAYSWTGKLFF; DNA: TGCAGCGCTTACTCCTGGACGGGAAAACTGTTTTTT
V: TRBV29-1; size: few; J: TRBJ2-7; D: TRBD2; CDR3: CSSSSGGVSYEQYF; DNA: TGCAGCTCTTCCTCGGGAGGGGTCTCCTACGAGCAGTACTTC
V: TRBV28; size: many; J: TRBJ2-7; D: NA; CDR3: CASSFTVGYEQYF; DNA: TGTGCCAGCAGTTTTACGGTTGGCTACGAGCAGTACTTC
V: TRBV4-1; size: NA; J: TRBJ1-1; D: NA; CDR3: CASSPTPPQGMNTEAFF; DNA: TGCGCCAGCAGCCCCACCCCCCCACAGGGAATGAACACTGAAGCTTTCTTT
V: TRBV5-1; size: many; J: TRBJ2-7; D: NA; CDR3: CALGGQSDSYEQYF; DNA: TGCGCCTTGGGGGGACAGTCCGACTCCTACGAGCAGTACTTC
V: TRBV20-1; size: many; J: TRBJ1-2; D: TRBD1; CDR3: CSASQGGAGYTF; DNA: TGCAGTGCTAGTCAAGGGGGCGCTGGCTACACCTTC
V: TRBV25-1; size: NA; J: TRBJ2-7; D: TRBD1; CDR3: CASSESGTGGTSEQYF; DNA: TGTGCCAGCAGTGAATCCGGGACAGGGGGCACGTCCGAGCAGTACTTC
V: TRBV5-4; size: few; J: TRBJ1-6; D: TRBD1; CDR3: CASSTGTGGYNSPLHF; DNA: TGTGCCAGCAGTACCGGGACAGGGGGCTATAATTCACCCCTCCACTTT
V: TRBV27; size: many; J: TRBJ2-7; D: NA; CDR3: CASSFKGGIYEQYF; DNA: TGTGCCAGCAGTTTCAAGGGAGGTATCTACGAGCAGTACTTC
V: TRBV7-6; size: few; J: TRBJ1-5; D: NA; CDR3: CASSLGQNPYSNQPQHF; DNA: TGTGCCAGCAGCTTAGGACAGAATCCTTATAGCAATCAGCCCCAGCATTTT
V: TRBV11-2; size: NA; J: TRBJ2-1; D: NA; CDR3: CASSSLGVLENEQFF; DNA: TGTGCCAGCAGCTCCCTAGGAGTTTTGGAGAATGAGCAGTTCTTC
V: TRBV13; size: few; J: TRBJ2-4; D: NA; CDR3: CASSLAKNIQYF; DNA: TGTGCCAGCAGCCTAGCCAAAAACATTCAGTACTTC
V: TRBV29-1; size: few; J: TRBJ2-2; D: NA; CDR3: CSVADREGTGELFF; DNA: TGCAGCGTGGCCGACAGGGAGGGGACCGGGGAGCTGTTTTTT
V: TRBV6-1; size: few; J: TRBJ2-3; D: TRBD2; CDR3: CASSERGGGTQYF; DNA: TGTGCCAGCAGTGAACGGGGCGGGGGTACGCAGTATTTT
V: TRBV6-1; size: many; J: TRBJ1-2; D: NA; CDR3: CASSEVGAKGPYTF; DNA: TGTGCCAGCAGTGAAGTGGGTGCGAAGGGACCCTACACCTTC
V: TRBV3-1; size: many; J: TRBJ2-1; D: NA; CDR3: CASSQVPAAVDNEQFF; DNA: TGTGCCAGCAGCCAAGTGCCGGCAGCAGTGGACAATGAGCAGTTCTTC
V: TRBV5-4; size: many; J: TRBJ2-7; D: NA; CDR3: CASSFQGPYEQYF; DNA: TGTGCCAGCAGCTTTCAGGGGCCCTACGAGCAGTACTTC
V: TRBV6-2/TRBV6-3; size: NA; J: TRBJ2-7; D: NA; CDR3: CASSYSGPYEQYF; DNA: TGTGCCAGCAGTTACTCGGGGCCCTACGAGCAGTACTTC
V: TRBV20-1; size: many; J: TRBJ1-5; D: NA; CDR3: CSAGLGVGNQPQHF; DNA: TGCAGTGCGGGCCTGGGTGTTGGCAATCAGCCCCAGCATTTT
V: TRBV5-4; size: many; J: TRBJ2-3; D: TRBD1; CDR3: CASRPTGGLDTQYF; DNA: TGTGCCAGCAGACCGACAGGGGGCTTAGATACGCAGTATTTT
V: TRBV7-2; size: NA; J: TRBJ1-1; D: NA; CDR3: CASSLGAGLNTEAFF; DNA: TGTGCCAGCAGCTTAGGCGCAGGGCTGAACACTGAAGCTTTCTTT
V: TRBV7-8; size: few; J: TRBJ1-2; D: TRBD1; CDR3: CASSLSTGAYGYTF; DNA: TGTGCCAGCAGCTTATCTACAGGGGCCTATGGCTACACCTTC
V: TRBV21-1; size: few; J: TRBJ1-2; D: NA; CDR3: CASSTRPPGENYGYTF; DNA: TGTGCCAGCAGCACGAGGCCTCCGGGAGAAAACTATGGCTACACCTTC
V: TRBV27; size: NA; J: TRBJ1-4; D: NA; CDR3: CASSPRETTNEKLFF; DNA: TGTGCCAGCAGTCCCCGGGAGACAACTAATGAAAAACTGTTTTTT
V: TRBV7-2; size: few; J: TRBJ2-1; D: NA; CDR3: CASSPGPGEGNEQFF; DNA: TGTGCCAGCAGCCCCGGCCCCGGAGAGGGGAATGAGCAGTTCTTC
V: TRBV28; size: NA; J: TRBJ2-7; D: TRBD2; CDR3: CASSLGGSGREQYF; DNA: TGTGCCAGCAGTTTGGGGGGGTCAGGGCGCGAGCAGTACTTC
V: TRBV20-1; size: few; J: TRBJ2-1; D: TRBD2; CDR3: CSAPIAGGQNEQFF; DNA: TGCAGTGCTCCAATAGCGGGGGGGCAGAATGAGCAGTTCTTC
V: TRBV6-1; size: few; J: TRBJ1-4; D: NA; CDR3: CASSGINEKLFF; DNA: TGTGCCAGCAGTGGGATAAATGAAAAACTGTTTTTT
V: TRBV6-2/TRBV6-3; size: few; J: TRBJ2-7; D: TRBD2; CDR3: CASIVAGGLSYEQYF; DNA: TGTGCCAGCATCGTAGCGGGGGGCCTCTCCTACGAGCAGTACTTC
V: TRBV2; size: many; J: TRBJ2-7; D: NA; CDR3: CASSSDTYEQYF; DNA: TGTGCCAGCAGTTCGGATACCTACGAGCAGTACTTC
V: TRBV28; size: few; J: TRBJ2-1; D: NA; CDR3: CASSLRAGGNKQFF; DNA: TGTGCCAGCAGTTTAAGGGCAGGGGGGAATAAGCAGTTCTTC
V: TRBV7-9; size: many; J: TRBJ1-3; D: TRBD1; CDR3: CASSWGGGTGNTIYF; DNA: TGTGCCAGCAGCTGGGGAGGGGGCACTGGAAACACCATATATTTT
V: TRBV5-1; size: few; J: TRBJ2-7; D: TRBD2; CDR3: CASSLSLAGGYSYEQYF; DNA: TGCGCCAGCAGCTTAAGCTTAGCGGGGGGGTATTCCTACGAGCAGTACTTC